The 14 T cell receptor beta chains reported below all come from one sample, sequenced in a study of T cells in Graves' hyperthyroidism and ophthalmopathy. Authors of the study amplified TCR beta CDR3 regions from RNA transcripts. The HTBI primer set was used in a first-round RT-PCR of the TCR CDR3. TCRdb analysed the multiplex PCR reads with MiXCR anew, one entry per CDR3 protein. Among about 590,000 distinct CDR3 sequences listed, more than 15% were seen once. The sequencing sample was made of blood. The source is a woman aged 30 to 39 with Graves' hyperthyroidism.

This clonotype was picked up many times. V and J are TRBV11-2 and TRBJ2-7; D remains unclear. CDR3 length equals 14 residues. The V and J ends lost 1 base and 3 bases respectively, with 10 bases between them. Germline CDR1 reads SGHAT; CDR2 reads FQNNGV. CDR3 residues: CASSLGSSFYEQYF. CDR3 bases: TGTGCCAGCAGCTTAGGGTCGAGTTTCTACGAGCAGTACTTC.

For this clonotype: The CDR3 does not close with the conserved phenylalanine or tryptophan, likely indicating a read error. The chain couples TRBV30 to TRBJ2-1; 7 bases map to TRBD2. Per germline, CDR1 GTSNPN and CDR2 SVGIG (reference sequence). CDR3 length: 15 amino acids. Germline trimming cut 5 bases from V and 5 bases from J; bases unmatched to any gene: 12. CDR3 protein: CAWVPGGGPDNEQFL. Here the CDR3 DNA reads TGTGCCTGGGTTCCGGGGGGAGGGCCGGACAATGAGCAGTTCCTC.

The CDR3: CASRPTRTGTGELFF. In nucleotides, the CDR3 is TGTGCCAGCAGACCTACTAGGACTGGCACCGGGGAGCTGTTTTTT. The chain joins TRBV5-8 to TRBJ2-2; maybe TRBD2 (5 bases). The CDR3 is 15 amino acids. Germline V CDR1 and CDR2: SGHTS, YDEGEE. The germline V and J ends were trimmed by 5 bases and 4 bases, with 15 bases remaining between them.

This clonotype was detected ten times or more. The chain couples TRBV27 to TRBJ2-7, with 7 bases lining up with TRBD1. Trimming at V came to 7 bases and at J to 1 base, leaving 10 bases not matched to a gene. This CDR3 has 15 amino acids. Germline V gives CDR1 MNHEY, CDR2 SMNVEV (reference sequence). CDR3: CASKALGTASYEQYF. DNA of the CDR3: TGTGCCAGCAAAGCACTGGGGACAGCATCCTACGAGCAGTACTTC.

This clonotype was picked up a small number of times. The chain couples TRBV29-1 to TRBJ1-2, with D perhaps TRBD1 (5 bases). The germline CDR1 and CDR2 sequences are SQVTM and ANQGSEA. This CDR3 is built from 13 residues. V shed 0 bases and J shed 8 bases, with 13 bases lying between them. DNA for the CDR3: TGCAGCGTTGAAGATCTTCAAAAGGGGGGCTACACCTTC. It is translated as CSVEDLQKGGYTF.

The chain uses TRBV5-4 and TRBJ2-1, with 11 bases identical to TRBD2. This CDR3 has 14 residues. Germline CDR1 reads SGHNT; CDR2 reads YYREEE (reference sequence). V dropped 9 bases and J dropped 1; count of bases not matched to a gene: 3. The DNA of the CDR3 is TGTGCCATTAGCGGGAGGGTGTCCTACAATGAGCAGTTCTTC. Protein sequence: CAISGRVSYNEQFF.

The rearrangement links TRBV28 to TRBJ2-3, with 15 positions matching TRBD2. The CDR3 loop spans 20 amino acids. V lost 5 bases, J lost 5 bases, and 17 bases stayed unmatched. Germline V gene lookup returns CDR1 MDHEN and CDR2 SYDVKM. The CDR3 loop reads CASSHRPGTSGRSGRDTQYF. The CDR3 DNA reads TGTGCCAGCAGTCACCGTCCCGGGACTAGCGGGAGGTCGGGTAGAGATACGCAGTATTTT.

The rearrangement links TRBV19 to TRBJ2-7; D may be TRBD1 (6 bases). CDR3 length: 14 residues. Between the trimmed V and J ends, which lost 2 bases and 3 bases, there was a span of 11 bases. The germline V gene has CDR1 LNHDA and CDR2 SQIVND (reference sequence). The CDR3 loop reads CASSIRTEYYEQYF. In DNA, the CDR3 is TGTGCCAGTAGTATACGGACAGAGTACTACGAGCAGTACTTC.

This clonotype has a count of ten or more. This sequence joins TRBV28 and TRBJ2-5; D gene unclear. Germline V gives CDR1 MDHEN, CDR2 SYDVKM. The V gene lost 5 bases and the J gene lost 5 bases, with 3 bases spanning the gap. The CDR3 length is 10 residues. CDR3 nucleotide sequence: TGTGCCAGCAGTGAGGAGACCCAGTACTTC. This encodes CASSEETQYF.

There are many counts of this clonotype. J is TRBJ1-1 and V is TRBV30; D may be TRBD1 (5 bases). This CDR3 has 13 residues. The germline V gene has CDR1 GTSNPN and CDR2 SVGIG (reference sequence). Trimming took 0 bases from V and 2 from J, leaving 7 bases between them. The CDR3 here is CAWSVQVNTEAFF. The CDR3 DNA reads TGTGCCTGGAGTGTACAGGTTAACACTGAAGCTTTCTTT.

Only a few counts were recorded for this clonotype. V and J are TRBV5-1 and TRBJ2-3; TRBD2 matches 9 bases. Germline CDR1 and CDR2: SGHRS and YFSETQ. The junction had 12 bases not matched to a gene; V was cut back by 2 bases and J by 2 bases. The CDR3 is 18 residues long. DNA for the CDR3: TGCGCCAGCAGCTTTAGCTCTAGCGGGAAGGCCTCCACAGATACGCAGTATTTT. It codes for CASSFSSSGKASTDTQYF.

This clonotype was detected ten times or more. This rearrangement joins TRBV19 to TRBJ1-1; tentative D call: TRBD1 (6 bases). The ends were cut back, 9 bases at V and 4 bases at J, with 21 bases in the middle. The V gene's germline CDR1 is LNHDA and CDR2 SQIVND (reference sequence). This CDR3 is built from 15 residues. In DNA, the CDR3 is TGTGCCAGCGGCAAGACAGGAGCCAGAGGCACTGAAGCTTTCTTT. It specifies CASGKTGARGTEAFF.

This clonotype showed up many times. This chain uses TRBV20-1 with TRBJ2-7; D is unclear. CDR3 length: 15 amino acids. Trimming took off 0 bases at V and 4 bases at J, with 16 bases between the two ends. Looked up from germline, CDR1 is DFQATT and CDR2 is SNEGSKA (reference sequence). The DNA of the CDR3 is TGCAGTGCTAGAGATGTTCGGGTAGCCCCATACGAGCAGTACTTC. The encoded protein is CSARDVRVAPYEQYF.

This clonotype was counted ten times or more. V usage is TRBV5-1 and J usage is TRBJ2-1; no definite D call. The length of the CDR3 is 14 residues. Germline CDR1 and CDR2: SGHRS and YFSETQ. With 7 bases removed from V and 10 bases from J, the gap between germline ends came to 21 bases. CDR3 sequence reads: CASWSGGSPGEQFF. CDR3 nucleotide sequence: TGCGCCAGCTGGTCTGGCGGCTCCCCTGGGGAGCAGTTCTTC.